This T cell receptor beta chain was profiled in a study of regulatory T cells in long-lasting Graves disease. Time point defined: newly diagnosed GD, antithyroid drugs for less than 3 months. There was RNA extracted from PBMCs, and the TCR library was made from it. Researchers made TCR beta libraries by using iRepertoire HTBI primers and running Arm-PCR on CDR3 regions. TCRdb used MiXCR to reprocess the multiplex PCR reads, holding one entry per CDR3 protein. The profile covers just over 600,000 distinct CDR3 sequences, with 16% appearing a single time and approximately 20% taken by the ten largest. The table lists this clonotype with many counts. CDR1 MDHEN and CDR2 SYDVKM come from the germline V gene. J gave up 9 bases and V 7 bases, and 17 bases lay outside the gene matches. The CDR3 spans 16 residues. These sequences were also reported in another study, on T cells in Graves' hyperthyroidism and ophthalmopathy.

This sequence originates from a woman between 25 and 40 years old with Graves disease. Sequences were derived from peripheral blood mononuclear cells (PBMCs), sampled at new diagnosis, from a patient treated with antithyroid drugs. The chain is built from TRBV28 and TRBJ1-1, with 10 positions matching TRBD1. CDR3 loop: CASNLFRDRGQGKAFF. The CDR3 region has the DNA TGTGCCAGCAACCTTTTCCGGGACAGGGGCCAAGGGAAAGCTTTCTTT.